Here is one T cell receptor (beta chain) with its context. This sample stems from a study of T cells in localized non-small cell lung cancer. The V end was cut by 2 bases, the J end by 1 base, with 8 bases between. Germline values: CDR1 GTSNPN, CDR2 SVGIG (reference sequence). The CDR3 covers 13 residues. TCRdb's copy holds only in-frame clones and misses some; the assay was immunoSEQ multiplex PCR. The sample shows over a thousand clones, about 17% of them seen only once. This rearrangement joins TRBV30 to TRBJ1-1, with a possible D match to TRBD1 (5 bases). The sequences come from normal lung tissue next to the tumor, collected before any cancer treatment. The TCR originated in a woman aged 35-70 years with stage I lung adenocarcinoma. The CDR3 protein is CAWSKGQNTEAFF. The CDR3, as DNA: TGTGCCTGGAGTAAAGGACAGAACACTGAAGCTTTCTTT.